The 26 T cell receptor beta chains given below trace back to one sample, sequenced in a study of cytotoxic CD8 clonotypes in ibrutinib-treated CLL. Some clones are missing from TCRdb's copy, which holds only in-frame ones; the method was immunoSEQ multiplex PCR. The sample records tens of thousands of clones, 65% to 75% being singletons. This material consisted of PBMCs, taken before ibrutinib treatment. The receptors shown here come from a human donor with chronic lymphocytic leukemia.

In nucleotides, the CDR3 is TGTGCCAGCAGCTTAGTGAGCGCCCAAGAGACCCAGTACTTC. Residues: CASSLVSAQETQYF. The chain joins TRBV7-2 to TRBJ2-5; D is unresolved. The CDR3 runs 14 residues. Germline V lookup: CDR1 SGHTA, CDR2 FQGNSA. The V gene lost 1 base and the J gene lost 1 base, with 7 bases spanning the gap.

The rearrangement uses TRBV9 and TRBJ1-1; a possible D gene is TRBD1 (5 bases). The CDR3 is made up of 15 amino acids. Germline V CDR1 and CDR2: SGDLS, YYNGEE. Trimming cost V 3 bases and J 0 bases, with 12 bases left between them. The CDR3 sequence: CASSGGTKMNTEAFF. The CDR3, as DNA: TGTGCCAGCAGCGGAGGGACGAAAATGAACACTGAAGCTTTCTTT.

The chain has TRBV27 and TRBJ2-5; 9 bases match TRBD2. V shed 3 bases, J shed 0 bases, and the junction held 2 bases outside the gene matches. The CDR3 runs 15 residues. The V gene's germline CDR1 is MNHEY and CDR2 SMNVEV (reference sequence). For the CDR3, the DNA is TGTGCCAGCAGTTTCACTAGCGGGCACCAAGAGACCCAGTACTTC. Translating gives CASSFTSGHQETQYF.

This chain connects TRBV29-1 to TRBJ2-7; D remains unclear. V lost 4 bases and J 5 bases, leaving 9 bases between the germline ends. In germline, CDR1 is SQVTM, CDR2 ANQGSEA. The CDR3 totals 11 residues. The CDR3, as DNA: TGCAGCGTTGGCCAGGCAAACGAGCAGTACTTC. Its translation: CSVGQANEQYF.

CDR3 loop: CATSLSGETQYF. Written as DNA, the CDR3 is TGTGCCACCTCCCTTAGTGGAGAGACCCAGTACTTC. The chain joins TRBV2 to TRBJ2-5, with no clear D. Looked up from germline, CDR1 is SNHLY and CDR2 is FYNNEI. The V end was cut by 10 bases, the J end by 4 bases, with 13 bases between. There are 12 residues in the CDR3.

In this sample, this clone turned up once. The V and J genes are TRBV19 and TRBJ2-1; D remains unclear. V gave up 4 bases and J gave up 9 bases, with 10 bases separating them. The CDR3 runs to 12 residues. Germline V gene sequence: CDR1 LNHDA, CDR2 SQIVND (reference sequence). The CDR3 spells CASSTSTSEQFF. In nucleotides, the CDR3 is TGTGCCAGTAGTACCTCCACCAGTGAGCAGTTCTTC.

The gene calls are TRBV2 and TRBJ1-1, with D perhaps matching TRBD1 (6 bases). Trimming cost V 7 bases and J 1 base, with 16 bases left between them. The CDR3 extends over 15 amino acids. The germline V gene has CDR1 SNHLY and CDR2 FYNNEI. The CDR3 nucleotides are TGTGCCAGCACCATTACCGGGACACAGAACACTGAAGCTTTCTTT. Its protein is CASTITGTQNTEAFF.

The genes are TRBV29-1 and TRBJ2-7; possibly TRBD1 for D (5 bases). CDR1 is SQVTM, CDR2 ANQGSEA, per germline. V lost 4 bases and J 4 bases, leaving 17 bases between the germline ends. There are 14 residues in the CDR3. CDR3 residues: CSVGSGRGSYEQYF. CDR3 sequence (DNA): TGCAGCGTTGGGTCAGGAAGGGGTTCGTACGAGCAGTACTTC.

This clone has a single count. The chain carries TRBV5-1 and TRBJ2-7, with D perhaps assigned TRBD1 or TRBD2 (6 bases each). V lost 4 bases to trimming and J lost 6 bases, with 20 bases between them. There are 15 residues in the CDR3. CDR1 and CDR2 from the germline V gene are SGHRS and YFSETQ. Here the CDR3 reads CASSPRGDVLREQYF. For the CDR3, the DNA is TGCGCCAGCAGCCCAAGGGGGGATGTACTACGCGAGCAGTACTTC. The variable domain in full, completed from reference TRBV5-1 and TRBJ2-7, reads KAGVTQTPRYLIKTRGQQVTLSCSPISGHRSVSWYQQTPGQGLQFLFEYFSETQRNKGNFPGRFSGRQFSNSRSEMNVSTLELGDSALYLCASSPRGDVLREQYFGPGTRLTVT.

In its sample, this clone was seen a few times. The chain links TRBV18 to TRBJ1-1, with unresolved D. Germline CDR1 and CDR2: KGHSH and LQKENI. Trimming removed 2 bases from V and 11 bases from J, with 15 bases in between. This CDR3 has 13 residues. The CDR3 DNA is TGTGCCAGCTCACCATTGGAAGGGATGCGGGCTTTCTTT. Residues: CASSPLEGMRAFF.

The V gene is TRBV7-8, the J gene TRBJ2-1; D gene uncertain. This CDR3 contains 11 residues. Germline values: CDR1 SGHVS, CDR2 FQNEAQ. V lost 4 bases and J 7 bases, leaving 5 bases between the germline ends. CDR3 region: CASSSKNEQFF. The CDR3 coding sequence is TGTGCCAGCAGCTCGAAGAATGAGCAGTTCTTC.

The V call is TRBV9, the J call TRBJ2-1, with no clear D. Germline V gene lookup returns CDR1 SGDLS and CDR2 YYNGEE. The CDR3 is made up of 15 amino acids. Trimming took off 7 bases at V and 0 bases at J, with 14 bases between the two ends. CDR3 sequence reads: CASGRIPSSYNEQFF. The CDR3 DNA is TGTGCCAGCGGGCGGATTCCTAGCTCCTACAATGAGCAGTTCTTC.

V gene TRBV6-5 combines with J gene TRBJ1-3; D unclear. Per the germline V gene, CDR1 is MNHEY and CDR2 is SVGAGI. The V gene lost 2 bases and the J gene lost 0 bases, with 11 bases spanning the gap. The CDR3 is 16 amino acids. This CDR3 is CASSYDRAGSGNTIYF. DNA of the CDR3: TGTGCCAGCAGTTACGATCGGGCAGGCTCTGGAAACACCATATATTTT.

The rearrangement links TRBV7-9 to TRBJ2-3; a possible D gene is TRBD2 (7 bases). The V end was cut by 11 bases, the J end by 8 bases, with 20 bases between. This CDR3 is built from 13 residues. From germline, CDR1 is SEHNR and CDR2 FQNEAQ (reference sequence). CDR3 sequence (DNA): TGTGCCGGATCGGGGACTAAAGGGGGTACGCAGTATTTT. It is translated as CAGSGTKGGTQYF. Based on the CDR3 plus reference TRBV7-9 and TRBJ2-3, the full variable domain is DTGVSQNPRHKITKRGQNVTFRCDPISEHNRLYWYRQTLGQGPEFLTYFQNEAQLEKSRLLSDRFSAERPKGSFSTLEIQRTEQGDSAMYLCAGSGTKGGTQYFGPGTRLTVL.

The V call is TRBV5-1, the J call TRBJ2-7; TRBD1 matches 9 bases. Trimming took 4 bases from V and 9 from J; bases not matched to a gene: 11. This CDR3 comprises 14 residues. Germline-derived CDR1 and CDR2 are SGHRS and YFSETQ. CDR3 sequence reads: CASSASGQGVGQYF. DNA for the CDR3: TGCGCCAGCAGCGCCTCGGGACAGGGCGTTGGGCAGTACTTC.

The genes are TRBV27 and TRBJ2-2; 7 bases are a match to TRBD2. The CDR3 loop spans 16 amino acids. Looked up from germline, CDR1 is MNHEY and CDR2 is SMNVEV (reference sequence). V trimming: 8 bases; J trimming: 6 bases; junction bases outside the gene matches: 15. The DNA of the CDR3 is TGTGCCAGCGCTGAAAGACTAGCTGATTTCCCCGGGGAGCTGTTTTTT. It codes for CASAERLADFPGELFF.

The CDR3 spells CASDPSGGPDTQYF. The CDR3 bases are TGCGCCAGCGACCCATCGGGGGGGCCAGATACGCAGTATTTT. V is TRBV5-1 and J is TRBJ2-3, with 8 bases lining up with TRBD2. V dropped 7 bases and J dropped 4; count of bases not matched to a gene: 8. CDR3 length equals 14 residues. Germline values: CDR1 SGHRS, CDR2 YFSETQ.

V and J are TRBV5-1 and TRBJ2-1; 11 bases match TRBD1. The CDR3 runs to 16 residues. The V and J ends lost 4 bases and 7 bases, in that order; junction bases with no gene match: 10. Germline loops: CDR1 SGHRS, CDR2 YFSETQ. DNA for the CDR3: TGCGCCAGCAGCCAGGGACAGGGGGGTCGTTGGAATGAGCAGTTCTTC. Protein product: CASSQGQGGRWNEQFF. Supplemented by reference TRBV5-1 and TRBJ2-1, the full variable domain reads KAGVTQTPRYLIKTRGQQVTLSCSPISGHRSVSWYQQTPGQGLQFLFEYFSETQRNKGNFPGRFSGRQFSNSRSEMNVSTLELGDSALYLCASSQGQGGRWNEQFFGPGTRLTVL.

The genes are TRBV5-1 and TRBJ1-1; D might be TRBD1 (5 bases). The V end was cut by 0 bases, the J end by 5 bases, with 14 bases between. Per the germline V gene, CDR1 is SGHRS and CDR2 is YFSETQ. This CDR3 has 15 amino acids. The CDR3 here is CASSLEGRADTEAFF. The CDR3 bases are TGCGCCAGCAGCTTGGAGGGCAGGGCAGATACTGAAGCTTTCTTT.

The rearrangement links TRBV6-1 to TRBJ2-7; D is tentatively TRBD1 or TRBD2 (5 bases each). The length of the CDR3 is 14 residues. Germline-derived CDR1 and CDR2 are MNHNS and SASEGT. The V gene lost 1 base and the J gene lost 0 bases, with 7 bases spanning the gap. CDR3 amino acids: CASSEGGGSYEQYF. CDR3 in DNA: TGTGCCAGCAGTGAAGGTGGGGGCTCCTACGAGCAGTACTTC.

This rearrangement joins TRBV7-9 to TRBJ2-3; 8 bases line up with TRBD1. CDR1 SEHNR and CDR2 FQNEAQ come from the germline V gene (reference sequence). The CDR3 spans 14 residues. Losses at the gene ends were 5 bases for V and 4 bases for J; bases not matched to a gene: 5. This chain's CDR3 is CASSRGTGPDTQYF. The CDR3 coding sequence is TGTGCCAGCAGCCGGGGGACAGGACCAGATACGCAGTATTTT. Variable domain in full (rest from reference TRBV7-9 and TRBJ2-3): DTGVSQNPRHKITKRGQNVTFRCDPISEHNRLYWYRQTLGQGPEFLTYFQNEAQLEKSRLLSDRFSAERPKGSFSTLEIQRTEQGDSAMYLCASSRGTGPDTQYFGPGTRLTVL.

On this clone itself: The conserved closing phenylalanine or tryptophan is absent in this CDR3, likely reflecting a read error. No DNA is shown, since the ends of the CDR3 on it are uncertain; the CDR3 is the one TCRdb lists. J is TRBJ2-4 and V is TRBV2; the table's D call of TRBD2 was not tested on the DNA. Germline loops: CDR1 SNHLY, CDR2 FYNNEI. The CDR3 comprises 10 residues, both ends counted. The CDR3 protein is CASRPGLDSL.

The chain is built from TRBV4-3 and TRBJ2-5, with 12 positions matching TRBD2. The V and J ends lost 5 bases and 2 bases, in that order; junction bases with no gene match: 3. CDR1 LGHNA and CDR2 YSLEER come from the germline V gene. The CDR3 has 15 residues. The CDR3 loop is CASSYGTSGQETQYF. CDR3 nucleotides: TGCGCCAGCAGCTATGGGACTAGCGGGCAAGAGACCCAGTACTTC.

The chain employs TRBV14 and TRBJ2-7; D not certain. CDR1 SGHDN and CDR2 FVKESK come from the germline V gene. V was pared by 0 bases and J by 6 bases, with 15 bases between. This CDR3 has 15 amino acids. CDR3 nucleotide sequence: TGTGCCAGCAGCCAAGATACCAGGTGGATTCCCGAGCAGTACTTC. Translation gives CASSQDTRWIPEQYF.

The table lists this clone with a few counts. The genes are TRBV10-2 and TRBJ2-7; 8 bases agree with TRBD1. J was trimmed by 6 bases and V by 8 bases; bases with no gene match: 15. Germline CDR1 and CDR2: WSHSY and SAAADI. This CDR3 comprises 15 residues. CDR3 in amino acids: CASRLDREFVREQYF. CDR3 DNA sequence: TGCGCCAGCCGCCTGGACAGGGAGTTTGTCCGCGAGCAGTACTTC.

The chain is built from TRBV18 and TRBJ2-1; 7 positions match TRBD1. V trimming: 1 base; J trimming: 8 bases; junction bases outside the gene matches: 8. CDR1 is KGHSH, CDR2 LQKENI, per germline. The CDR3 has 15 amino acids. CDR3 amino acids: CASSPQGAVNDEQFF. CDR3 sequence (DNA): TGTGCCAGCTCACCACAGGGGGCGGTGAATGATGAGCAGTTCTTC.